This is a list of T cell receptor beta chains from one sample in a study of OX40 agonist ivuxolimab in advanced cancers. The method was immunoSEQ multiplex PCR; TCRdb's version includes in-frame clones alone and lacks a portion of them. The sample yields tens of thousands of clones, over 80% seen once. The material sequenced was CD4+ or CD8+ T cells sorted from blood, taken in a trial of the OX40 agonist ivuxolimab. The source is an adult with an advanced solid tumor such as melanoma, head and neck, liver or kidney cancer. The CDR3 runs from the conserved cysteine through the conserved F or W. D genes are given only for firm matches. Expanded clones are given a class, and other clones once, few, many or no size at all.

D gene | CDR3 length | J gene | clone size | V gene | CDR3 DNA | CDR3 protein
- | 15 | TRBJ1-5 | - | TRBV6-1 | TGTGCCAGCAGTGAAGCCCTCGGGCGGGGACAGCCCCAGCATTTT | CASSEALGRGQPQHF
- | 13 | TRBJ1-2 | once | TRBV11-2 | TGTGCCAGCAGCCCCGGAGGGCAGGGAGGCTACACCTTC | CASSPGGQGGYTF
- | 12 | TRBJ1-3 | - | TRBV28 | TGTGCCAGCAGTCCCTTAAGGAGCACCATATATTTT | CASSPLRSTIYF
TRBD1 | 15 | TRBJ2-2 | - | TRBV19 | TGTGCCAGTAGTATATATAAGGGGGCGGTCGGGGAGCTGTTTTTT | CASSIYKGAVGELFF
TRBD1 | 15 | TRBJ2-7 | - | TRBV13 | TGTGCCAGCAGCTTAGGTCGACAGGGGGCTTCGGAGCAGTACTTC | CASSLGRQGASEQYF
- | 17 | TRBJ2-3 | - | TRBV5-1 | TGCGCCAGCAGCTGGCGGGACGGTTTTACTAGCACAGATACGCAGTATTTT | CASSWRDGFTSTDTQYF
TRBD2 | 15 | TRBJ2-2 | - | TRBV30 | TGTGCCTGGAGTGGGCTAGCGGGAATACGAGGGGAGCTGTTTTTT | CAWSGLAGIRGELFF
- | 16 | TRBJ2-6 | few | TRBV7-8 | TGTGCCAGCAGCTATGAGGGGGTAGCGGGGGCCAACGTCCTGACTTTC | CASSYEGVAGANVLTF
- | 13 | TRBJ1-5 | few | TRBV19 | TGTGCCAGTAGTGCTCCGGGATTACCAGCCCAGCATTTT | CASSAPGLPAQHF
TRBD1 | 17 | TRBJ1-1 | few | TRBV5-1 | TGCGCCAGCAGCTTTTACGGGGACAGGGGGACGAACACTGAAGCTTTCTTT | CASSFYGDRGTNTEAFF
- | 12 | TRBJ1-2 | - | TRBV5-1 | TGCGCCAGCAGCCCTGACAGCTATGGCTACACCTTC | CASSPDSYGYTF
TRBD2 | 14 | TRBJ2-1 | - | TRBV19 | TGTGCCAGTAGTGCCCAGCGGGACCCCAATGAGCAGTTCTTC | CASSAQRDPNEQFF
- | 13 | TRBJ1-4 | - | TRBV19 | TGTGCCAGTAGTATGAAGGCGGATGAAAAACTGTTTTTT | CASSMKADEKLFF
TRBD1 | 16 | TRBJ2-2 | - | TRBV4-2 | TGTGCCAGCAGCCATGTCGGACAGGGTGGCACCGGGGAGCTGTTTTTT | CASSHVGQGGTGELFF
TRBD1 | 14 | TRBJ2-5 | - | TRBV11-2 | TGTGCCAGCAGCTTGGGGACAGGGACGGAGACCCAGTACTTC | CASSLGTGTETQYF
TRBD2 | 14 | TRBJ2-1 | - | TRBV28 | TGTGCCACCAGGCCAGCGGGATCCTACAATGAGCAGTTCTTC | CATRPAGSYNEQFF
TRBD1 | 14 | TRBJ1-2 | - | TRBV28 | TGTGCCAGCAGTTTAGGCAGGGGGTTTAATGGCTACACCTTC | CASSLGRGFNGYTF
TRBD2 | 15 | TRBJ2-5 | - | TRBV7-9 | TGTGCCAGCACCATACCCCGGGGGGGAAAAGAGACCCAGTACTTC | CASTIPRGGKETQYF
TRBD2 | 16 | TRBJ2-1 | - | TRBV7-8 | TGTGCCAGCAGCCTACTTCGTAGCGGGACCTACAATGAGCAGTTCTTC | CASSLLRSGTYNEQFF
- | 15 | TRBJ2-7 | - | TRBV5-6 | TGTGCCAGCAGCTTGGGGCTGGGGGGTTCCTACGAGCAGTACTTC | CASSLGLGGSYEQYF
TRBD1 | 14 | TRBJ2-7 | - | TRBV28 | TGTGCCAGCAGTTCATCGGACAGGACCTACGAGCAGTACTTC | CASSSSDRTYEQYF
- | 14 | TRBJ2-2 | - | TRBV7-3 | TGTGCCAGCAGCTTAACTTACGTAGGTGGGGAGCTGTTTTTT | CASSLTYVGGELFF
- | 14 | TRBJ2-7 | - | TRBV5-1 | TGCGCCAGCAGCTTGACGGGACCGACCTACGAGCAGTACTTC | CASSLTGPTYEQYF
- | 14 | TRBJ1-4 | - | TRBV9 | TGTGCCAGCAGCGTAGGTCAGGGCGTCGGAAAACTGTTTTTT | CASSVGQGVGKLFF
TRBD1 | 15 | TRBJ2-7 | - | TRBV5-1 | TGCGCCAGCAGCTTCACCGGGACAGGGACCTACGAGCAGTACTTC | CASSFTGTGTYEQYF
- | 15 | TRBJ2-7 | - | TRBV5-1 | TGCGCCAGCAGCTTGGAGTCAGGGGGGTACTACGAGCAGTACTTC | CASSLESGGYYEQYF
- | 12 | TRBJ2-7 | few | TRBV6-1 | TGTGCCAGCAGTGTCGAGGGCTACGAGCAGTACTTC | CASSVEGYEQYF
- | 14 | TRBJ2-5 | - | TRBV6-6 | TGTGCCAGCAGCCACCTATTCTCTTCCGAGACCCAGTACTTC | CASSHLFSSETQYF
- | 11 | TRBJ1-2 | - | TRBV20-1 | TGCAGTGCTAGAGACAGCTATGGCTACACCTTC | CSARDSYGYTF
TRBD2 | 15 | TRBJ2-7 | - | TRBV19 | TGTGCCAGTAGTCGCAGTGGCGGGAGCTCCTACGAGCAGTACTTC | CASSRSGGSSYEQYF
TRBD2 | 17 | TRBJ2-3 | - | TRBV5-6 | TGTGCCAGCAGCTTCCTAGCGGGAGGACGAGGCACAGATACGCAGTATTTT | CASSFLAGGRGTDTQYF
- | 14 | TRBJ1-4 | - | TRBV7-9 | TGTGCCAGCAGCCGGGGGAGGGGTAATGAAAAACTGTTTTTT | CASSRGRGNEKLFF
TRBD2 | 16 | TRBJ2-7 | - | TRBV19 | TGTGCCAGTAGTCGGCGGGGGGTTGCGGGGCCCTACGAGCAGTACTTC | CASSRRGVAGPYEQYF
TRBD2 | 14 | TRBJ2-7 | - | TRBV5-1 | TGCGCCAGCAGCTCACTAGCGGGAGGTTCCGAGCAGTACTTC | CASSSLAGGSEQYF
TRBD1 | 14 | TRBJ2-7 | - | TRBV2 | TGTGCCAGCAAGCCCGGGACAGGGTCTGACGAGCAGTACTTC | CASKPGTGSDEQYF
- | 14 | TRBJ2-5 | few | TRBV5-4 | TGTGCCAGCAGCTTGGGCAGGGGACAAGAGACCCAGTACTTC | CASSLGRGQETQYF
TRBD2 | 18 | TRBJ2-7 | - | TRBV4-1 | TGCGCCAGCAGCCTCTCTCTTGGGCGGGAGGGTCCTAGCAGCGAGCAGTACTTC | CASSLSLGREGPSSEQYF
TRBD1 | 14 | TRBJ2-7 | - | TRBV5-4 | TGTGCCAGCAGCAGATCCGGGACAGGGAACGAGCAGTACTTC | CASSRSGTGNEQYF
TRBD1 | 15 | TRBJ2-1 | - | TRBV2 | TGTGCCAGCAGTGAATCGGGACAGGGATACAATGAGCAGTTCTTC | CASSESGQGYNEQFF
TRBD1 | 17 | TRBJ1-2 | - | TRBV19 | TGTGCCAGTAGGGGACAGGGCCCGTACTTATTTAACTATGGCTACACCTTC | CASRGQGPYLFNYGYTF
- | 14 | TRBJ2-1 | - | TRBV6-5 | TGTGCCAGCAGTTTCGCAGAGAGAAACAATGAGCAGTTCTTC | CASSFAERNNEQFF
- | 14 | TRBJ2-2 | once | TRBV29-1 | TGCAGCATCCAAGCAGGGGCGAACACCGGGGAGCTGTTTTTT | CSIQAGANTGELFF
TRBD1 | 14 | TRBJ2-4 | few | TRBV7-3 | TGTGCCAGCAGCCGCACCGGACAGGGTGCTGTTCAGTACTTC | CASSRTGQGAVQYF
- | 16 | TRBJ1-2 | - | TRBV28 | TGTGCCAGCAGTTCCCCCGGACAGTCACTGTTTTATGGCTACACCTTC | CASSSPGQSLFYGYTF
- | 14 | TRBJ2-5 | once | TRBV12-5 | TGTGCTAGTGGTACAGGGCATCAGGGAGAGACCCAGTACTTC | CASGTGHQGETQYF
- | 12 | TRBJ2-3 | - | TRBV9 | TGTGCCAGCAGCGTAAGTGTAGATACGCAGTATTTT | CASSVSVDTQYF
- | 17 | TRBJ2-3 | - | TRBV5-8 | TGTGCCAGCAGCTCGCCCGGTTTCGCGTCGTGGACAGATACGCAGTATTTT | CASSSPGFASWTDTQYF
- | 15 | TRBJ1-6 | - | TRBV28 | TGTGCCAGCAGTTCACTGACCGGTCGGGATTCACCCCTCCACTTT | CASSSLTGRDSPLHF
TRBD1 | 16 | TRBJ2-2 | - | TRBV6-5 | TGTGCCAGCAGTTACCCAGGGACAGGGAACACCGGGGAGCTGTTTTTT | CASSYPGTGNTGELFF
TRBD1 | 16 | TRBJ1-1 | - | TRBV5-1 | TGCGCCAGCAGCTTGAATTTCGACAGGGGGAGCACTGAAGCTTTCTTT | CASSLNFDRGSTEAFF
- | 14 | TRBJ2-2 | once | TRBV7-2 | TGTGCCAGCAGCTCCCCTGACTCGTTTTCGGAGCTGTTTTTT | CASSSPDSFSELFF
- | 16 | TRBJ1-5 | - | TRBV7-2 | TGTGCCAGCAGCTTAGCTTGGGGCAGATCCAATCAGCCCCAGCATTTT | CASSLAWGRSNQPQHF
- | 15 | TRBJ2-3 | - | TRBV5-1 | TGCGCCAGCAGTTCGGACGGTACTAGCACAGATACGCAGTATTTT | CASSSDGTSTDTQYF
TRBD1 | 18 | TRBJ2-2 | - | TRBV9 | TGTGCCAGCAGCGCCCCCCGGCGGACAGGGGGCAATACCGGGGAGCTGTTTTTT | CASSAPRRTGGNTGELFF
- | 15 | TRBJ2-7 | - | TRBV6-5 | TGTGCCAGCCCTGGTGGGAGCCCTCCCATCGACGAGCAGTACTTC | CASPGGSPPIDEQYF
TRBD1 | 16 | TRBJ2-7 | - | TRBV19 | TGTGCCAGTAGTCCGTCGGCGGACAGGGGGTGGTACGAGCAGTACTTC | CASSPSADRGWYEQYF
- | 14 | TRBJ2-7 | - | TRBV10-3 | TGTGCCATCAGTGAAGCTAGCTGGTCGAGCGAGCAGTACTTC | CAISEASWSSEQYF
- | 13 | TRBJ1-5 | - | TRBV19 | TGTGCCAGTAGTCCCCCGGGGCCCTGGGCCCAGCATTTT | CASSPPGPWAQHF
- | 11 | TRBJ2-7 | - | TRBV30 | TGTGCCTGGAGTGGGACGTACGAGCAGTACTTC | CAWSGTYEQYF
- | 15 | TRBJ2-3 | once | TRBV7-8 | TGTGCCAGCAGCTTAACACCCCTAGACACAGATACGCAGTATTTT | CASSLTPLDTDTQYF